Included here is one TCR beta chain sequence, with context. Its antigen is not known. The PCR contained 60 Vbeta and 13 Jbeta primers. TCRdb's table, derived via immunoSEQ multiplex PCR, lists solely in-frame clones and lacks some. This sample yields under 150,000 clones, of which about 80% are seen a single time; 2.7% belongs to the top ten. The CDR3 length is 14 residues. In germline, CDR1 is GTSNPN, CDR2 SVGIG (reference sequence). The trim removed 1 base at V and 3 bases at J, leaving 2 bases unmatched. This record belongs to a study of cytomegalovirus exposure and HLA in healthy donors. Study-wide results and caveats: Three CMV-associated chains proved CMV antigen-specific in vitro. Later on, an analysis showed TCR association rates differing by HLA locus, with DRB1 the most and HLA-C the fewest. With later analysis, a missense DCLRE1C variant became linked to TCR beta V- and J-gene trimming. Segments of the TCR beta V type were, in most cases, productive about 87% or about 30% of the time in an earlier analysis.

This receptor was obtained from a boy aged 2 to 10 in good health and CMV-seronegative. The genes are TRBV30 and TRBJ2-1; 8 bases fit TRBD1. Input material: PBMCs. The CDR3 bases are TGTGCCTGGAGTGCCGACAGGGGCTACAATGAGCAGTTCTTC. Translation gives CAWSADRGYNEQFF.